Listed here are 9 T cell receptor beta chains from one sample, sequenced in a study of T cell responses to AZD1222 COVID-19 vaccine. Sequenced by immunoSEQ multiplex PCR; TCRdb stores in-frame clones only, minus some. This sample has about 190,000 clones, with roughly 93% found just once. This sample comprised peripheral blood, obtained on day 0 of AZD1222 vaccination. These receptors were taken from an adult in good health.

The rearrangement links TRBV9 to TRBJ2-1; 11 bases map to TRBD2. The germline V gene encodes CDR1 SGDLS and CDR2 YYNGEE. J was trimmed by 4 bases and V by 4 bases; bases with no gene match: 7. The CDR3 spans 16 residues. CDR3 bases: TGTGCCAGCAGCCCCCGGACTAGCGGGTTTTACAATGAGCAGTTCTTC. Translated: CASSPRTSGFYNEQFF.

The chain carries TRBV19 and TRBJ2-1; 9 nucleotides align to TRBD2. V lost 3 bases and J lost 4; bases outside the gene matches: 10. Germline assignment: CDR1 LNHDA and CDR2 SQIVND (reference sequence). There are 17 residues in the CDR3. In nucleotides, the CDR3 is TGTGCCAGTAGTATTCGGGGCGGGAGGGGAGTTTACAATGAGCAGTTCTTC. Protein product: CASSIRGGRGVYNEQFF. Variable domain in full (rest from reference TRBV19 and TRBJ2-1): DGGITQSPKYLFRKEGQNVTLSCEQNLNHDAMYWYRQDPGQGLRLIYYSQIVNDFQKGDIAEGYSVSREKKESFPLTVTSAQKNPTAFYLCASSIRGGRGVYNEQFFGPGTRLTVL.

The V call is TRBV9, the J call TRBJ1-2; possibly TRBD1 for D (6 bases). Trimming stripped 0 bases from V and 2 bases from J, with 14 bases between. CDR3 size: 16 residues. Germline V gene sequence: CDR1 SGDLS, CDR2 YYNGEE. In nucleotides, the CDR3 is TGTGCCAGCAGCGTAGATGCCAGGGGTGGCAACTATGGCTACACCTTC. Translating gives CASSVDARGGNYGYTF.

The chain recombines TRBV7-7 with TRBJ2-1, with 11 bases aligning to TRBD2. The germline CDR1 and CDR2 sequences are SSHAT and FNYEAQ (reference sequence). Unmatched junction bases numbered 7, after V lost 5 bases and J lost 4 bases. This CDR3 is 16 amino acids long. DNA of the CDR3: TGTGCCAGCAGCCCCCTGATAGCGGGGGGGTACAATGAGCAGTTCTTC. Translated: CASSPLIAGGYNEQFF.

This clone was seen just once. The rearrangement links TRBV6-5 to TRBJ1-2, with a weak D call TRBD1 (5 bases). Trimming stripped 8 bases from V and 8 bases from J, with 12 bases between. The CDR3 extends over 11 amino acids. The V gene's germline CDR1 is MNHEY and CDR2 SVGAGI. As DNA, the CDR3 is TGTGCCAGCCAGTGGGGGGTCGGCTACACCTTC. Translation: CASQWGVGYTF.

This clone was detected only once. This chain links TRBV12-3 or TRBV12-4 with TRBJ1-2; D unclear. The CDR3 extends over 11 amino acids. The ends were cut back, 3 bases at V and 10 bases at J, with 9 bases in the middle. Here the CDR3 DNA reads TGTGCCAGCAGTTTGCCCGGCTTCTACACCTTC. Its protein product is CASSLPGFYTF.

This clone was picked up one time. Other DNA sequences in the same sample also yield this CDR3. The rearrangement joins TRBV6-2 or TRBV6-3 to TRBJ1-1, with D possibly being TRBD1 (5 bases). CDR1 and CDR2 (germline): MNHEY, SVGEGT. The CDR3 totals 13 residues. Trimming took off 2 bases at V and 4 bases at J, with 8 bases between the two ends. This chain's CDR3 is CASSYSGGTEAFF. The CDR3 nucleotides read TGTGCCAGCAGTTACAGCGGGGGCACTGAAGCTTTCTTT.

The chain combines TRBV6-5 with TRBJ2-7, with D perhaps given as TRBD1 or TRBD2 (5 bases each). The CDR3 has 14 amino acids. V was trimmed by 6 bases and J by 3 bases, leaving 15 bases between them. Per germline, CDR1 MNHEY and CDR2 SVGAGI. In DNA form, the CDR3 reads TGTGCCAGCAGCCTGGGACCGACAGACTACGAGCAGTACTTC. Translation gives CASSLGPTDYEQYF.

The CDR3 loop is CASSDTGGRNEQFF. For the CDR3, the DNA is TGTGCCAGCAGCGATACAGGGGGGAGAAATGAGCAGTTCTTC. The V call is TRBV2, the J call TRBJ2-1; TRBD1 matches at 8 bases. The V gene's germline CDR1 is SNHLY and CDR2 FYNNEI. This CDR3 is built from 14 residues. V lost 6 bases, J lost 7 bases, and 8 bases stayed unmatched.